This TCR beta chain was sequenced for a study of cytomegalovirus exposure and HLA in healthy donors. With V trimmed by 6 bases and J by 6 bases, 6 bases remained unmatched. The CDR3 contains 13 residues. Germline V gene lookup returns CDR1 LNHDA and CDR2 SQIVND (reference sequence). As to this clone: What it recognizes is unknown.

PCR amplification relied on 60 Vbeta primers (plus 13 Jbeta primers). TCRdb's table, derived via immunoSEQ multiplex PCR, lists solely in-frame clones and lacks some. The sample has roughly 120,000 clones; 70% to 85% are singletons. General study points: Most likely, a cluster of highly shared sequence variants arose as a sequencing artifact.

What was sequenced was PBMCs. J is TRBJ1-2 and V is TRBV19, with 8 positions matching TRBD1. The source of this sequence is a woman aged 18-29 years in good health and CMV-seronegative. CDR3 bases: TGTGCCAGTAGCCTACAGGGGGGAGATGGCTACACCTTC. Protein product: CASSLQGGDGYTF.